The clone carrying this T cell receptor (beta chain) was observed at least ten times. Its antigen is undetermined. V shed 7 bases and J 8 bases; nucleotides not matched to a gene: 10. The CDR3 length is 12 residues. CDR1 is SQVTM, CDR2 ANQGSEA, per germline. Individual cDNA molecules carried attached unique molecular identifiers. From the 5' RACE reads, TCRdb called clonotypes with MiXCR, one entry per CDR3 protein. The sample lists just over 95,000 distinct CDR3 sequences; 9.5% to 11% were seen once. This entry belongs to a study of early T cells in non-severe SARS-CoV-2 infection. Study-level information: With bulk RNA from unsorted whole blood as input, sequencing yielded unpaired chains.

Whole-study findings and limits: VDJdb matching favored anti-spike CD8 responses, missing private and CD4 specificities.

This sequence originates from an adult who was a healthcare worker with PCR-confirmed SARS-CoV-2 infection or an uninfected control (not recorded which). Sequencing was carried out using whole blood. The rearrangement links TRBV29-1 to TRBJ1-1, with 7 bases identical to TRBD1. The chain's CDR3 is CSAPGQEKEAFF. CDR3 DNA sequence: TGCAGCGCTCCCGGACAGGAGAAGGAAGCTTTCTTT.